This T cell receptor (beta chain) was documented in a study of T cells in women clearing cervical HPV infection. Study-level information: Women with histologically confirmed HPV16-related CIN3 or worse, 2 with invasive cancer, served as cases.

All donors had a single incident cervical HPV16 infection, not prevalent. Comment on this clone: Antigen unknown. The read halts 3 residues ahead of the CDR3 end, with the missing end drawn from the germline J gene.

Using immunoSEQ multiplex PCR, the repertoire was profiled, and TCRdb retains in-frame clones only, with some absent. Its table records approximately 24,000 clones. The V segment lost 4 bases and the J segment 4 bases; nucleotides outside the gene matches: 10. The CDR3 extends over 16 amino acids. Study results and limitations: T-cell numbers per sample were unknown and may explain richness differences.

Sequencing input: blood buffy coat. This TCR was sampled from a woman between 18 and 70 years old with a cervical HPV16 infection that either progressed to CIN3+ or cleared (not recorded which). The rearrangement links TRBV12-3 or TRBV12-4 to TRBJ2-1; 7 nucleotides align to TRBD2. The DNA read from the CDR3 is TGTGCCAGCAGTTCATTAATTGCGGGGGATTACAATGAG. Amino acid sequence: CASSSLIAGDYNE. The whole CDR3 reads CASSSLIAGDYNEQFF.